This T cell receptor beta chain was recovered during a study of early T cells in non-severe SARS-CoV-2 infection. The wider study: From unsorted whole blood, bulk RNA was sequenced, and the chains remained unpaired. Study results and caveats: CD4 and private specificities were missed by VDJdb matching, which favored anti-spike CD8 responses.

Trimming removed 5 bases at V and 0 bases at J, with 14 bases between. The CDR3 has 17 residues. Each cDNA molecule carried a unique molecular identifier. TCRdb reprocessed the 5' RACE reads via MiXCR and lists one record per CDR3 protein. Of roughly 64,000 distinct CDR3 sequences listed, about 10% are singletons. With respect to this clonotype: Its target is unknown.

This chain joins TRBV12-3 or TRBV12-4 and TRBJ2-6; D may match TRBD1 or TRBD2 (5 bases each). The sequencing used whole blood, collected at baseline. This TCR was recovered from an adult who was a healthcare worker with PCR-confirmed SARS-CoV-2 infection or an uninfected control (not recorded which). CDR3 coding DNA: TGTGCCAGCAGTCCCGAGGGACGCCTCTCTGGGGCCAACGTCCTGACTTTC. This sequence encodes CASSPEGRLSGANVLTF.